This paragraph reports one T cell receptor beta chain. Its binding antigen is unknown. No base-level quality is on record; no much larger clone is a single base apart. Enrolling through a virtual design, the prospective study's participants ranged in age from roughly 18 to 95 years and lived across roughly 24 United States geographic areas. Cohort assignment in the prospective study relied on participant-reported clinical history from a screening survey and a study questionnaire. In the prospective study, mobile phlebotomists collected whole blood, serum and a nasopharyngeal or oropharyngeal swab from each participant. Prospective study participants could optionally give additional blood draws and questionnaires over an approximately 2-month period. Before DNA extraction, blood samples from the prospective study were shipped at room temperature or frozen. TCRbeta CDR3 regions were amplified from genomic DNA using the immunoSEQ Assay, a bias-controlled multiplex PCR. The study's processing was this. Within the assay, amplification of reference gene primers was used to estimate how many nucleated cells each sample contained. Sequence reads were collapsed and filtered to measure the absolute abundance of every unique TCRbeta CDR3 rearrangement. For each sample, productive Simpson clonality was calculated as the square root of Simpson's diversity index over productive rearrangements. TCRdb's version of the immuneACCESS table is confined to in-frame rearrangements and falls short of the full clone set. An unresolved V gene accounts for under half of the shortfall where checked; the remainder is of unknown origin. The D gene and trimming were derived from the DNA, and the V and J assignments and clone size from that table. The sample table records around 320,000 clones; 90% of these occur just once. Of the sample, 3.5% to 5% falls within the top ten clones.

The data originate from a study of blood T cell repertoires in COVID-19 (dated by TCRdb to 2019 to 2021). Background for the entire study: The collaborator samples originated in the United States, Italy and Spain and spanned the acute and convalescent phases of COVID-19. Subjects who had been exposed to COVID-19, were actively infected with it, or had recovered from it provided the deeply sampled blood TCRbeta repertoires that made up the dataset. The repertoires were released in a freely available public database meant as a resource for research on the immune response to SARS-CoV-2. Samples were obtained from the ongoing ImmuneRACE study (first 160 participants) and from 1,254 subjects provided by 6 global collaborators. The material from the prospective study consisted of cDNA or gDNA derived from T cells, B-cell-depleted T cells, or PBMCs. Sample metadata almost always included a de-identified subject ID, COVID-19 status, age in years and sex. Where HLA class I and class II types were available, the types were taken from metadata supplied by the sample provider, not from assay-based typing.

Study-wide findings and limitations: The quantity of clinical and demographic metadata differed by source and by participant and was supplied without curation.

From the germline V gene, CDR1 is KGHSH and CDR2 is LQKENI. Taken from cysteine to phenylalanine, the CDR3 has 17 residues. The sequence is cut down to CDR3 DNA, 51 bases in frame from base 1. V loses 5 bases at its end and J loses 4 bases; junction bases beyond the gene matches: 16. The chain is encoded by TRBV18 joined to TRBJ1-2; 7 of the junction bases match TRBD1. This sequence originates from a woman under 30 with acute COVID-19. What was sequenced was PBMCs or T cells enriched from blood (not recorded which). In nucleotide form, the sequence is TGTGCCAGCTCAAATACCGGGACAGCCGTACAAGTCTATGGCTACACCTTC. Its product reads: CASSNTGTAVQVYGYTF.